This T cell receptor beta chain was profiled in a study of blood T cell repertoires in COVID-19. This CDR3 has 12 residues. Germline V CDR1 and CDR2: MNHEY, SVGAGI. With 3 bases removed from V and 8 bases from J, the gap between germline ends came to 10 bases. Measured with immunoSEQ multiplex PCR; TCRdb has only the in-frame clones, and not every one. The sample yields 97,000 or so clones, 79% seen once. This receptor was obtained from a woman older than 75 with active or convalescent COVID-19. This chain links TRBV6-5 with TRBJ1-2; perhaps TRBD1 as D (5 bases). What was sequenced was peripheral blood. The chain's CDR3 is CASSYVGQGYTF. The CDR3 DNA sequence: TGTGCCAGCAGTTATGTGGGGCAGGGCTACACCTTC.